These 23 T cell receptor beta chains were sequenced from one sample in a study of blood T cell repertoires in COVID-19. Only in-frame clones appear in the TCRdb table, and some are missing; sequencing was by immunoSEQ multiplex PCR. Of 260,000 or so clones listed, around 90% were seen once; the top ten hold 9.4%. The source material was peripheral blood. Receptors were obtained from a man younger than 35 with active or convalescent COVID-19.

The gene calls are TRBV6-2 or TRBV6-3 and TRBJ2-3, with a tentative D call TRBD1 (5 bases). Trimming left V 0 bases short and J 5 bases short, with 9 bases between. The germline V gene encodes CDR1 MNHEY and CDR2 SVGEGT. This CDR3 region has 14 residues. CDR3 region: CASSYSAGRDTQYF. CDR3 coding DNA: TGTGCCAGCAGTTACTCGGCAGGGCGAGATACGCAGTATTTT.

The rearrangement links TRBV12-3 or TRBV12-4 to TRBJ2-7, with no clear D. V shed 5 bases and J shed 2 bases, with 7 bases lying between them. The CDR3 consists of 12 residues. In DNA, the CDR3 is TGTGCCAGCAGTCTTGACACCTACGAGCAGTACTTC. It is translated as CASSLDTYEQYF.

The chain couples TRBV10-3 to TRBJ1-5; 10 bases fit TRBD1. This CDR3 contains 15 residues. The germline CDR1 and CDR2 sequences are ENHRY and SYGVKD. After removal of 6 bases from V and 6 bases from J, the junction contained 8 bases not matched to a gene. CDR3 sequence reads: CAISDGTGARQPQHF. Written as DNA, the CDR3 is TGTGCCATCAGCGACGGGACAGGGGCTCGTCAGCCCCAGCATTTT.

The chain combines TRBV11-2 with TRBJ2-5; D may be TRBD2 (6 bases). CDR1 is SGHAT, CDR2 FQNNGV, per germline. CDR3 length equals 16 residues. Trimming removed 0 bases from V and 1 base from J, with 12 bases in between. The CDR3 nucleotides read TGTGCCAGCAGCTTAGATGATCTGGGAGGCCAAGAGACCCAGTACTTC. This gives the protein CASSLDDLGGQETQYF.

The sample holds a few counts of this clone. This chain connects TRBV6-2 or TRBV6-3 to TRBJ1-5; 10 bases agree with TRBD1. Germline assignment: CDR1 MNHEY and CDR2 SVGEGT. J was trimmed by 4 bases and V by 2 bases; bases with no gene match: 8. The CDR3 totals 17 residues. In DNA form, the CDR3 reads TGTGCCAGCAGTTACGACAGGGGGCGAAATATGAATCAGCCCCAGCATTTT. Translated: CASSYDRGRNMNQPQHF.

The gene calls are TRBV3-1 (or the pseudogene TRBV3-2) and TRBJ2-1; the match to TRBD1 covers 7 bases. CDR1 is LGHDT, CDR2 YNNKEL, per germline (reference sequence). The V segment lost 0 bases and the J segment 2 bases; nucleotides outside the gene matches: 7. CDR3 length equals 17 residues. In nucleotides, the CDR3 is TGTGCCAGCAGCCAAGATGGTAGGGGGCGGCCCTACAATGAGCAGTTCTTC. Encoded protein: CASSQDGRGRPYNEQFF.

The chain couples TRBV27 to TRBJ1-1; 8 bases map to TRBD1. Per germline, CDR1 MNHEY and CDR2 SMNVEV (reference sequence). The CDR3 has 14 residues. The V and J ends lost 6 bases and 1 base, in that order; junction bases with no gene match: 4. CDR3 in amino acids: CASRLQGGNTEAFF. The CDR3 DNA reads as TGTGCCAGCAGGCTACAGGGGGGGAACACTGAAGCTTTCTTT.

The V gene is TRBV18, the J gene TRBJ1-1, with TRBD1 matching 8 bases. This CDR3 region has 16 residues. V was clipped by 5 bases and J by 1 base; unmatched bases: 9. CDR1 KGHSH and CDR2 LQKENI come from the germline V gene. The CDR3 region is CASSSAMGQANTEAFF. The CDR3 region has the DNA TGTGCCAGCTCAAGCGCAATGGGACAGGCGAACACTGAAGCTTTCTTT. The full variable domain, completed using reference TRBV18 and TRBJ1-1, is NAGVMQNPRHLVRRRGQEARLRCSPMKGHSHVYWYRQLPEEGLKFMVYLQKENIIDESGMPKERFSAEFPKEGPSILRIQQVVRGDSAAYFCASSSAMGQANTEAFFGQGTRLTVV.

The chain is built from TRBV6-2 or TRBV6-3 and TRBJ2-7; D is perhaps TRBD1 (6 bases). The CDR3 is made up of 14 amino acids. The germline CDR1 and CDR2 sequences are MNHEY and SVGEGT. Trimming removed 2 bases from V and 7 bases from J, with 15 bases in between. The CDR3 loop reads CASSYGQGTREQYF. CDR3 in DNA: TGTGCCAGCAGTTACGGGCAGGGGACGCGTGAGCAGTACTTC.

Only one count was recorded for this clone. CDR3 DNA: TGTGCCAGCAGCCAAGAGCAGGGGGCGGGGGAGCAGTACTTC. The encoded protein is CASSQEQGAGEQYF. This sequence joins TRBV3-1 (or the pseudogene TRBV3-2) and TRBJ2-7; 8 bases fit TRBD1. The V gene's germline CDR1 is LGHDT and CDR2 YNNKEL (reference sequence). The CDR3 length is 14 residues. V lost 0 bases, J lost 7 bases, and 5 bases stayed unmatched.

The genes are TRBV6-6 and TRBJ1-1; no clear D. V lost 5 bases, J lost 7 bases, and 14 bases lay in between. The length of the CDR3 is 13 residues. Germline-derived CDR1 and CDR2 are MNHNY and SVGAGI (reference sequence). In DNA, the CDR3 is TGTGCCAGCAGTCAAGACAAGATCGGTGAAGCTTTCTTT. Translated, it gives CASSQDKIGEAFF.

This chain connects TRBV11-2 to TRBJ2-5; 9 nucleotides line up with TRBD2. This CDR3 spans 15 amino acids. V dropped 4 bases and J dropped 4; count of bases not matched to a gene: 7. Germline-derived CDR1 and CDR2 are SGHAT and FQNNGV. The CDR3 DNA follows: TGTGCCAGCAGCTCAAGGCGGGGGGGAAGAGAGACCCAGTACTTC. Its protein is CASSSRRGGRETQYF. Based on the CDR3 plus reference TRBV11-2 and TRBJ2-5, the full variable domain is EAGVAQSPRYKIIEKRQSVAFWCNPISGHATLYWYQQILGQGPKLLIQFQNNGVVDDSQLPKDRFSAERLKGVDSTLKIQPAKLEDSAVYLCASSSRRGGRETQYFGPGTRLLVL.

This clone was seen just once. The CDR3 protein is CASSTDRGRIYEQYF. The CDR3 nucleotides are TGTGCCAGCAGTACGGACAGGGGTCGGATCTACGAGCAGTACTTC. V is TRBV5-5 and J is TRBJ2-7; 9 bases align to TRBD1. The junction had 9 bases not matched to a gene; V was cut back by 5 bases and J by 3 bases. This CDR3 is 15 amino acids long. Germline assignment: CDR1 SGHKS and CDR2 YYEKEE (reference sequence).

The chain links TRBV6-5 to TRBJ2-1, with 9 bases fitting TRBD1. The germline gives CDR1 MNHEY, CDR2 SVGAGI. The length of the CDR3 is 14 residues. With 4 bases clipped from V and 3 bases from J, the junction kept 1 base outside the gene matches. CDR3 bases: TGTGCCAGCAGTTTGGGACAGGGCTACAATGAGCAGTTCTTC. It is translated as CASSLGQGYNEQFF.

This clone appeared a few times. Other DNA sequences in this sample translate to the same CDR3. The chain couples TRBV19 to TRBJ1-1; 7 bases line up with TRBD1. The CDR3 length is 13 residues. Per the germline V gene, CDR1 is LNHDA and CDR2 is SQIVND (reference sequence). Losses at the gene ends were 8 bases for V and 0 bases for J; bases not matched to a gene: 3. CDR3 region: CASRTGLNTEAFF. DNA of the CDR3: TGTGCCAGTCGGACAGGTTTGAACACTGAAGCTTTCTTT.

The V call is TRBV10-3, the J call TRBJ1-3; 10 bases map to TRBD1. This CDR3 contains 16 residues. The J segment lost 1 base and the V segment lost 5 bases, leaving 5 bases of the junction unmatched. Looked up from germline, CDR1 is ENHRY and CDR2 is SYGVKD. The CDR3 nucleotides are TGTGCCATCAGTACCGGGACAGGGGCTTCTGGAAACACCATATATTTT. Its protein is CAISTGTGASGNTIYF.

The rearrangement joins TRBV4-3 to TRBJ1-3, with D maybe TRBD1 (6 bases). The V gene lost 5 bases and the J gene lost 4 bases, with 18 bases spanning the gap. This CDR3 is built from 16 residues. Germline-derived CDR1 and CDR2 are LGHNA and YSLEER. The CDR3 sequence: CASSGVQGVEGNTIYF. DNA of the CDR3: TGCGCCAGCAGCGGAGTACAGGGAGTAGAGGGAAACACCATATATTTT.

CDR3 protein: CASSLVVGEQYF. Written as DNA, the CDR3 is TGTGCCAGCAGCTTAGTTGTCGGCGAGCAGTACTTC. The chain joins TRBV11-2 to TRBJ2-7; the D is unclear. V was clipped by 1 base and J by 6 bases, with 7 bases between them. The V gene's germline CDR1 is SGHAT and CDR2 FQNNGV. The CDR3 covers 12 residues.

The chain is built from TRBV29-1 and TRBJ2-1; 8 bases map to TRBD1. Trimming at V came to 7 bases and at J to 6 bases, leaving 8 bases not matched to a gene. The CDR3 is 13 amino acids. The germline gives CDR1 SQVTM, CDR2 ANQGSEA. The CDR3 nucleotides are TGCAGCGCACTGACAGGGGCCGTCAATGAGCAGTTCTTC. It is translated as CSALTGAVNEQFF.

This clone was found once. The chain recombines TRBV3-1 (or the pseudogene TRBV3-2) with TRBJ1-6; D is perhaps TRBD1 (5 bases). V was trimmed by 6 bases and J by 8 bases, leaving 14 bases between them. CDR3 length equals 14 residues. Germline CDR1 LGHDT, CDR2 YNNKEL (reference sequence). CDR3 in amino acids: CASRKDTRYSPLHF. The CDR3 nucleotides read TGTGCCAGCAGAAAGGACACTCGGTATTCACCCCTCCACTTT.

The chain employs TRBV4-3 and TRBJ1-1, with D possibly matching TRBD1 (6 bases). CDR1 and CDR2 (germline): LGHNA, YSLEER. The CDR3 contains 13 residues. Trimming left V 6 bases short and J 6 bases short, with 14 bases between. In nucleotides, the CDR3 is TGCGCCAGCAGACCTTTACAGGGAGCTGAAGCTTTCTTT. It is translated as CASRPLQGAEAFF.

The CDR3 loop reads CASSASRTGDNEKLFF. The CDR3 DNA reads TGTGCCAGCAGCGCTTCTCGGACAGGTGATAATGAAAAACTGTTTTTT. The chain combines TRBV9 with TRBJ1-4, with TRBD1 matching over 7 bases. This CDR3 spans 16 amino acids. Germline trimming cut 3 bases from V and 4 bases from J; bases unmatched to any gene: 9. Germline CDR1 is SGDLS and CDR2 is YYNGEE.

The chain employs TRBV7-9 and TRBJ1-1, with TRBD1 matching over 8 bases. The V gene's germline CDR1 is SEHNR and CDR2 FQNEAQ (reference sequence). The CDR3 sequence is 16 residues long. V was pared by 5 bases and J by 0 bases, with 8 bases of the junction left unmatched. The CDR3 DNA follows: TGTGCCAGCAGCCCTCGGACAGGGCGAATGAACACTGAAGCTTTCTTT. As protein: CASSPRTGRMNTEAFF.